The rows below give T cell receptor beta chains drawn from one sample of a study of T cells in Graves' hyperthyroidism and ophthalmopathy. Each CDR3 protein gets one entry after TCRdb re-called the multiplex PCR reads with MiXCR. The table includes 480,000 or so distinct CDR3 sequences, 40% to 55% detected once. Sequencing was done on a sample of peripheral blood or thyroid tissue (not recorded which). These receptors originate from an adult woman with Graves' disease, either hyperthyroidism or ophthalmopathy (not recorded which). Both conserved end residues are trimmed from each CDR3.

J gene,V gene,CDR3 length,CDR3 protein
TRBJ2-5,TRBV19,11,ASSTGFNQLQY
TRBJ2-2,TRBV5-1,14,ASSPVSSGNTGELF
TRBJ2-5,TRBV7-9,10,ASSLGGQTQY
TRBJ2-7,TRBV29-1,11,SVEGGGLYEQY
TRBJ1-1,TRBV4-1,10,ASSPTGGIAF
TRBJ1-2,TRBV29-1,8,SVVKEGYT
TRBJ2-5,TRBV10-1,13,ASSDRTGGMETQY
TRBJ2-3,TRBV7-2,11,ASSSAGADTQY
TRBJ1-1,TRBV5-1,13,ASSWAGHGSTEAF
TRBJ2-7,TRBV15,14,ATSRGLAAASYEQY
TRBJ1-1,TRBV3-1,11,ATAGQMNTEAF
TRBJ2-7,TRBV9,12,ASSLRLLAYEQY
TRBJ1-1,TRBV11-1,14,ASSLIRDRGYTEAF
TRBJ2-5,TRBV7-6,13,ASSLGGREIETQY
TRBJ2-5,TRBV24-1,9,ATSDYGTQY
TRBJ1-5,TRBV19,8,ASSPRPQH
TRBJ2-7,TRBV20-1,12,SAGTSGSTYEQY
TRBJ2-7,TRBV7-9,12,ASTQGSRNYEQY
TRBJ2-5,TRBV2,11,ASSAVDSETQY
TRBJ1-5,TRBV4-3,9,ASSQGGSQH
TRBJ2-7,TRBV7-8,12,ASSEQGGPYEQY
TRBJ2-7,TRBV6-5,12,AVSTGGKSYEQY
TRBJ1-2,TRBV18,11,ASSPTDWDGYT
TRBJ1-3,TRBV7-2,10,ASGSTGNTIY
TRBJ1-6,TRBV7-6,13,ASSLERPGSSPLH
TRBJ2-7,TRBV7-8,10,ASSQDAGKQY
TRBJ2-5,TRBV7-6,15,ASSLWTSGRDEETQY
TRBJ1-5,TRBV7-2,11,ASSLRHDQPQH
TRBJ1-5,TRBV19,11,ASSADGYQPQH
TRBJ2-7,TRBV29-1,11,SALTGQGGGQY
TRBJ1-2,TRBV6-5,15,ASSYGGGGRLNYGYT
TRBJ1-5,TRBV6-1,13,AGQQGDSSNQPQH
TRBJ2-5,TRBV15,12,ATSTETGEETQY
TRBJ1-5,TRBV5-1,13,ASSLRGDGNQPQH
TRBJ1-3,TRBV6-5,14,ASSTTGVMSGNTIY
TRBJ1-2,TRBV7-8,14,ASSPTRGPAGYGYT
TRBJ2-1,TRBV7-9,11,ASSQGPGNEQF
TRBJ2-5,TRBV7-9,13,ASSQLAGASETQY
TRBJ1-1,TRBV2,12,ASSILVMNTEAF
TRBJ2-6,TRBV6-2/TRBV6-3,8,ASSQGSEA
TRBJ2-7,TRBV29-1,12,SVVAASSSYEQY
TRBJ1-3,TRBV7-2,14,ASSLGGPYSGNTIY
TRBJ1-1,TRBV7-8,12,ASSPQSSQIEAF
TRBJ2-7,TRBV20-1,11,SARVGPSYEQY
TRBJ2-7,TRBV29-1,9,SVESSYEQY
TRBJ2-1,TRBV29-1,11,SVVPSGGVEQF
TRBJ2-7,TRBV29-1,13,SVEGGIAGGSEQY
TRBJ1-3,TRBV10-3,16,AISENSGTADTGNTIY
TRBJ2-5,TRBV29-1,12,SADPRDVRETQY
TRBJ2-2,TRBV14,7,ASSQGQF
TRBJ1-1,TRBV7-9,11,ASRGQWSTEAF
TRBJ2-2,TRBV25-1,11,ASSGQGTGELF
TRBJ2-7,TRBV29-1,13,SVVPPGQGIHEQY
TRBJ1-4,TRBV25-1,14,ASSESVGTGREKLF
TRBJ2-7,TRBV14,11,ASSLLSTYEQY